The T cell receptor (beta chain) described here comes from a study of T cell repertoires in cytomegalovirus infection. About the study: CMV infection together with matching HLA type was indicated by public TCR beta signatures.

This clonotype has only a few counts. Its antigen is not identified. The V gene's germline CDR1 is DFQATT and CDR2 SNEGSKA (reference sequence). The CDR3 consists of 15 residues. Germline trimming cut 3 bases from V and 2 bases from J; bases unmatched to any gene: 5. General study points: HLA-C-restricted CMV clonotypes gave the most frequent clonotype in two of eight donors. Identification of carriers of CMV plus the relevant HLA was performed using cumulative public TCR beta family frequency.

TCRdb re-analysed the reads in MiXCR, keeping a single row per CDR3 protein. The table has around 360,000 distinct CDR3 sequences, approximately 30% seen once; the top ten hold roughly 14%. The receptor was isolated from a human donor in good health (CMV status not recorded). Some clones in this sample may be carry-over from other donors' samples. The material was cultured PBMCs, obtained from culture after CMV antigen stimulation. This chain uses TRBV20-1 with TRBJ2-1; TRBD2 matches 9 bases. The DNA for the CDR3 is TGCAGTGCTAGGGCGACTAGCGGAGCCTACAATGAGCAGTTCTTC. Residues: CSARATSGAYNEQFF.